Below, one TCR beta chain is given with its context. This CDR3 comprises 15 residues. Trimming cost V 11 bases and J 0 bases, with 17 bases left between them. CDR1 and CDR2 from the germline V gene are MNHEY and SVGAGI. Profiling relied on immunoSEQ multiplex PCR, and the TCRdb table lists in-frame clones only, not all of them. Of more than 65,000 clones listed, roughly 92% were seen once; the top ten hold 0.41%. The source of the sample is a study of technical replicates of blood from a handful of donors. This TCR derives from a human donor in good health. The sample comprised T cells isolated from PBMCs. The chain joins TRBV6-5 to TRBJ1-3, with a weak D call TRBD1 (5 bases). CDR3 DNA sequence: TGTGCCGGGAGACTAGTCAGGGCCTCTGGAAACACCATATATTTT. The encoded protein is CAGRLVRASGNTIYF.